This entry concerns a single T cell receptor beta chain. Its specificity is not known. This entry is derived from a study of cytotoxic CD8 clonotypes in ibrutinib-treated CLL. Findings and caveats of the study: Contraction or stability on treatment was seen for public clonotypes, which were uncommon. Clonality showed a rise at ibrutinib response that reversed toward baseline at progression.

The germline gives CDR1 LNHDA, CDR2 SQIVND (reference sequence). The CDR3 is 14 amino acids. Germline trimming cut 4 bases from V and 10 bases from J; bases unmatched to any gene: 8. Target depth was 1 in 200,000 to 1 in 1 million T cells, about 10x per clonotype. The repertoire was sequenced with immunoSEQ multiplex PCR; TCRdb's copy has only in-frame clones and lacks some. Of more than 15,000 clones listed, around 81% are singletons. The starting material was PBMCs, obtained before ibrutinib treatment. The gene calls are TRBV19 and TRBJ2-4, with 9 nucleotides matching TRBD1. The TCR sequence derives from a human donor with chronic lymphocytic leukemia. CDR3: CASSTSGTGRIQYF. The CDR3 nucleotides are TGTGCCAGTAGTACCTCCGGGACAGGGAGGATTCAGTACTTC.